This TCR beta chain comes out of a study of Graves' ophthalmopathy and Graves' hyperthyroidism. Study-level points and caveats: Blood also harbored most expanded thyroid clonotypes above 0.001 frequency.

Researchers turned away patients with other autoimmune diseases, uncontrolled infections, pregnancy or lactation. This clonotype came up many times. What it binds is not known. From germline, CDR1 is DFQATT and CDR2 SNEGSKA (reference sequence). CDR3 size: 13 residues. V lost 5 bases to trimming and J lost 2 bases; unmatched junction nucleotides: 4. Investigators amplified TCR beta CDR3 regions from RNA transcripts. RT-PCR was first run with HTBI primers, then multiplex PCR in a second round. One entry per CDR3 protein, called by TCRdb with MiXCR from the multiplex PCR reads. The data hold tens of thousands of distinct CDR3 sequences, with about 50% observed a single time.

The sequencing input was peripheral blood. The chain uses TRBV20-1 and TRBJ2-7, with 9 positions matching TRBD1. The receptor comes from an adult man with Graves' ophthalmopathy. The CDR3 here is CSASGTGTYEQYF. The CDR3 nucleotides are TGCAGTGCTTCCGGGACAGGGACCTACGAGCAGTACTTC.